The 27 T cell receptor beta chains listed next were all sequenced from one sample in a study of blood T cell repertoires in COVID-19. Measured with immunoSEQ multiplex PCR; TCRdb has only the in-frame clones, and not every one. The sample has about 280,000 clones, roughly 87% seen once. The sample taken for sequencing was peripheral blood. The receptor source for this set is a human donor in a cohort sampled during active COVID-19.

In its sample, this clone was seen once. The gene calls are TRBV5-1 and TRBJ2-7; D may be TRBD2 (7 bases). V lost 0 bases and J lost 6, with 13 bases in between. The CDR3 has 14 residues. Germline CDR1 is SGHRS and CDR2 is YFSETQ. In DNA form, the CDR3 reads TGCGCCAGCAGCTTGGCCCCGGGGGGCCTCGAGCAGTACTTC. Its translation is CASSLAPGGLEQYF.

V gene TRBV12-5 combines with J gene TRBJ1-1; 7 nucleotides align to TRBD1. Germline-derived CDR1 and CDR2 are LGHNT and FRNRAP. V dropped 4 bases and J dropped 6; count of bases not matched to a gene: 11. This CDR3 has 15 amino acids. This chain's CDR3 is CASGSPGGAFAEAFF. DNA of the CDR3: TGTGCTAGTGGTTCCCCAGGGGGAGCATTCGCTGAAGCTTTCTTT.

The chain joins TRBV5-4 to TRBJ2-7; D unresolved. The ends were cut back, 0 bases at V and 0 bases at J, with 13 bases in the middle. Germline values: CDR1 SGHNT, CDR2 YYREEE (reference sequence). The CDR3 contains 16 residues. The CDR3 DNA reads as TGTGCCAGCAGCTTGGGTACCCCTACCCTCTCCTACGAGCAGTACTTC. It encodes CASSLGTPTLSYEQYF.

This rearrangement joins TRBV4-1 to TRBJ2-7, with 11 bases matching TRBD1. Looked up from germline, CDR1 is MGHRA and CDR2 is YSYEKL. With V trimmed by 2 bases and J by 2 bases, 8 bases remained unmatched. There are 17 residues in the CDR3. The CDR3: CASSQWGQGGRTYEQYF. The CDR3 coding sequence is TGCGCCAGCAGCCAATGGGGACAGGGGGGGAGGACCTACGAGCAGTACTTC.

The chain joins TRBV5-1 to TRBJ1-2, with D hard to call. From germline, CDR1 is SGHRS and CDR2 YFSETQ. Trimming pared 5 bases from V and 6 bases from J, leaving 20 bases between. This CDR3 contains 15 residues. CDR3 nucleotide sequence: TGCGCCAGCAGGAATACCCCCGGGTCCTATGATGGCTACACCTTC. Its translation is CASRNTPGSYDGYTF.

The chain uses TRBV15 and TRBJ1-3; tentatively, D is TRBD1 (6 bases). Trimming removed 3 bases at V and 0 bases at J, with 15 bases between. The length of the CDR3 is 17 residues. Germline V gives CDR1 LNHNV, CDR2 YYDKDF (reference sequence). CDR3 sequence: CATSRGHSTLSGNTIYF. CDR3 bases: TGTGCCACCAGCAGGGGACACTCAACCCTCTCTGGAAACACCATATATTTT.

CDR3 protein: CASSIGGEVTGELFF. The CDR3 DNA follows: TGTGCCAGTAGTATTGGGGGGGAGGTAACCGGGGAGCTGTTTTTT. The chain couples TRBV19 to TRBJ2-2; TRBD2 agrees at 7 bases. CDR1 LNHDA and CDR2 SQIVND come from the germline V gene (reference sequence). Losses at the gene ends were 3 bases for V and 5 bases for J; bases not matched to a gene: 6. The CDR3 loop spans 15 amino acids. The entire variable domain, with the rest obtained from reference TRBV19 and TRBJ2-2, is as follows: DGGITQSPKYLFRKEGQNVTLSCEQNLNHDAMYWYRQDPGQGLRLIYYSQIVNDFQKGDIAEGYSVSREKKESFPLTVTSAQKNPTAFYLCASSIGGEVTGELFFGEGSRLTVL.

In nucleotides, the CDR3 is TGTGCCAGTAGGACAGGGGGCGAGAGCACTGAAGCTTTCTTT. Translation: CASRTGGESTEAFF. The chain carries TRBV28 and TRBJ1-1; 11 bases fit TRBD1. Germline CDR1 is MDHEN and CDR2 is SYDVKM. V was pared by 9 bases and J by 4 bases, with 7 bases of the junction left unmatched. The CDR3 loop spans 14 amino acids.

The chain has TRBV25-1 and TRBJ1-4, with a tentative D call TRBD1 (5 bases). CDR3 length: 14 amino acids. V was pared by 5 bases and J by 5 bases, with 12 bases between. Germline assignment: CDR1 MGHDK and CDR2 SYGVNS. This CDR3 is CASSRSGRNEKLFF. CDR3 nucleotides: TGTGCCAGCAGTCGGTCAGGGCGAAATGAAAAACTGTTTTTT.

This clone has a single count. The J gene is TRBJ1-5, the V gene TRBV27; no definite D call. The CDR3 runs 13 residues. V was pared by 5 bases and J by 6 bases, with 11 bases between. Germline V lookup: CDR1 MNHEY, CDR2 SMNVEV (reference sequence). CDR3 amino acids: CASSLGGGQPQHF. The CDR3 bases are TGTGCCAGCAGTCTGGGAGGCGGTCAGCCCCAGCATTTT.

The genes are TRBV7-2 and TRBJ2-3; TRBD2 aligns across 7 bases. Germline V gene data show CDR1 as SGHTA and CDR2 as FQGNSA. V shed 2 bases and J 3 bases; nucleotides not matched to a gene: 5. The CDR3 has 15 amino acids. Here the CDR3 reads CASSLPSGTTDTQYF. For the CDR3, the DNA is TGTGCCAGCAGCTTACCTAGCGGAACTACAGATACGCAGTATTTT.

This clone has more than one count but fewer than ten. V is TRBV7-8 and J is TRBJ1-1; D not resolved. There are 11 residues in the CDR3. CDR1 SGHVS and CDR2 FQNEAQ come from the germline V gene. V lost 5 bases, J lost 5 bases, and 6 bases lay in between. As DNA, the CDR3 is TGTGCCAGCAGCCGTAGAACTGAAGCTTTCTTT. It specifies CASSRRTEAFF.

As regards this clone: Other DNA sequences from this sample encode an identical CDR3 as well. The chain combines TRBV19 with TRBJ1-3, with D possibly TRBD1 on 6 matching bases. CDR1 and CDR2 (germline): LNHDA, SQIVND (reference sequence). The germline V and J ends were trimmed by 5 bases and 4 bases, with 18 bases remaining between them. This CDR3 contains 16 residues. CDR3 protein: CASSVLPYRAGNTIYF. As DNA, the CDR3 is TGTGCCAGTAGTGTCCTACCTTACAGGGCCGGAAACACCATATATTTT.

The chain's CDR3 is CASSLAVLAGVEETQYF. CDR3 in DNA: TGTGCCAGCAGCTTGGCCGTACTAGCGGGAGTAGAAGAGACCCAGTACTTC. V gene TRBV5-4 combines with J gene TRBJ2-5; 11 bases line up with TRBD2. J was trimmed by 3 bases and V by 0 bases; bases with no gene match: 7. CDR1 is SGHNT and CDR2 is YYREEE in the germline V gene (reference sequence). CDR3 length: 17 residues.

This rearrangement joins TRBV2 to TRBJ2-7, with a weak D call TRBD1 (5 bases). The germline V gene encodes CDR1 SNHLY and CDR2 FYNNEI. The CDR3 spans 13 residues. V lost 3 bases and J 6 bases, leaving 12 bases between the germline ends. In DNA, the CDR3 is TGTGCCAGCAGTGACAGGGCAAATTCCGAGCAGTACTTC. Amino acid sequence: CASSDRANSEQYF.

The rearrangement uses TRBV21-1 and TRBJ2-2; no DNA check was done on the table's D call, TRBD2. TRBV21-1 is noted as a pseudogene. The CDR3 consists of 22 residues. CDR3 nucleotides: TGTGCCAGCAGCAAAGGCGACGTTATCACCGGGACTAGCGGGGTCAACACCGGGGAGCTGTTTTTT. Translating it yields CASSKGDVITGTSGVNTGELFF.

This sequence joins TRBV6-1 and TRBJ2-7; D gene unclear. Per germline, CDR1 MNHNS and CDR2 SASEGT. The CDR3 has 14 amino acids. V was clipped by 3 bases and J by 0 bases, with 9 bases between them. In DNA form, the CDR3 reads TGTGCCAGCAGTGACCCCGGTCCCTCCTACGAGCAGTACTTC. It translates to CASSDPGPSYEQYF.

This clone turned up a few times. The chain carries TRBV29-1 and TRBJ1-2; D remains ambiguous. Germline values: CDR1 SQVTM, CDR2 ANQGSEA. The CDR3 is made up of 13 amino acids. V was pared by 7 bases and J by 5 bases, with 17 bases between. CDR3 protein: CSARTAGSYGYTF. The CDR3 bases are TGCAGCGCTAGAACGGCAGGCTCTTATGGCTACACCTTC.

This chain uses TRBV12-3 or TRBV12-4 with TRBJ2-7; D remains unclear. The V end lost 6 bases, the J end lost 6 bases, and 15 bases lay between the germline ends. CDR3 length: 13 residues. The CDR3 protein is CASSETAVGEQYF. CDR3 in DNA: TGTGCCAGCAGCGAGACGGCGGTAGGCGAGCAGTACTTC.

The rearrangement joins TRBV29-1 to TRBJ2-7; maybe TRBD1 (8 bases). The CDR3 totals 15 residues. Germline lookup yields CDR1 SQVTM and CDR2 ANQGSEA. The V end lost 0 bases, the J end lost 5 bases, and 17 bases lay between the germline ends. CDR3 region: CSVEDWNRGGHEQYF. The CDR3, as DNA: TGCAGCGTTGAAGATTGGAACAGGGGGGGCCACGAGCAGTACTTC.

This chain joins TRBV29-1 and TRBJ1-4, with 7 bases fitting TRBD1. Per the germline V gene, CDR1 is SQVTM and CDR2 is ANQGSEA. The CDR3 extends over 15 amino acids. After removal of 4 bases from V and 7 bases from J, the junction contained 12 bases not matched to a gene. CDR3 residues: CSVAQGVGVGEKLFF. CDR3 nucleotide sequence: TGCAGCGTTGCCCAGGGGGTCGGAGTCGGTGAAAAACTGTTTTTT.

The chain recombines TRBV7-2 with TRBJ1-2; TRBD1 agrees at 9 bases. V was clipped by 5 bases and J by 1 base; unmatched bases: 11. CDR1 SGHTA and CDR2 FQGNSA come from the germline V gene. The CDR3 runs 17 residues. In DNA form, the CDR3 reads TGTGCCAGCAGCCGTAGGGGACAGGGACCTATTAACTATGGCTACACCTTC. This encodes CASSRRGQGPINYGYTF.

The gene calls are TRBV27 and TRBJ2-7; 13 bases map to TRBD2. In germline, CDR1 is MNHEY, CDR2 SMNVEV (reference sequence). V lost 6 bases to trimming and J lost 1 base; unmatched junction nucleotides: 3. The CDR3 spans 15 residues. The chain's CDR3 is CASSPLAGGSYEQYF. The CDR3 bases are TGTGCCAGCAGCCCACTAGCGGGAGGGTCCTACGAGCAGTACTTC.

This clone was seen a handful of times. The chain links TRBV11-3 to TRBJ2-3; 9 bases are shared with TRBD2. This CDR3 spans 14 amino acids. Looked up from germline, CDR1 is SGHNT and CDR2 is YENEEA. Unmatched junction bases numbered 4, after V lost 5 bases and J lost 4 bases. CDR3 nucleotides: TGTGCCAGCAGCCCGGGACTAGCTCCAGATACGCAGTATTTT. Its protein product is CASSPGLAPDTQYF. The full variable domain, its missing parts supplied by reference TRBV11-3 and TRBJ2-3, is EAGVVQSPRYKIIEKKQPVAFWCNPISGHNTLYWYLQNLGQGPELLIRYENEEAVDDSQLPKDRFSAERLKGVDSTLKIQPAELGDSAVYLCASSPGLAPDTQYFGPGTRLTVL.

This clone was counted between two and nine times. This chain joins TRBV10-3 and TRBJ1-5, with TRBD1 matching 11 bases. CDR3 length equals 14 residues. With V trimmed by 8 bases and J by 7 bases, 7 bases remained unmatched. The germline V gene encodes CDR1 ENHRY and CDR2 SYGVKD. The CDR3 sequence: CAIQGQGGNQPQHF. CDR3 bases: TGTGCCATCCAGGGACAGGGGGGGAACCAGCCCCAGCATTTT.

This clone came up once. This chain links TRBV10-3 with TRBJ2-1; tentatively, D is TRBD2 (5 bases). This CDR3 is 16 amino acids long. The V end was cut by 0 bases, the J end by 3 bases, with 12 bases between. Per germline, CDR1 ENHRY and CDR2 SYGVKD. The CDR3 reads CAISESGGLIYNEQFF. CDR3 sequence (DNA): TGTGCCATCAGTGAGTCTGGAGGACTTATCTACAATGAGCAGTTCTTC.

Only a few counts were recorded for this clone. The rearrangement joins TRBV5-1 to TRBJ1-2, with 7 nucleotides matching TRBD1. The CDR3 has 15 amino acids. Germline CDR1 is SGHRS and CDR2 is YFSETQ. Trimming took 0 bases from V and 6 from J; bases not matched to a gene: 8. CDR3 in amino acids: CASSLGQGWGNGYTF. CDR3 DNA sequence: TGCGCCAGCAGCTTGGGACAGGGTTGGGGGAATGGCTACACCTTC.